This TCR beta chain came from a study of Japanese encephalitis immunity and Zika vaccine responses (dated by TCRdb to the early 2020s). Looking at the study overall: Three 5.0 ug doses of alum-adjuvanted ZPIV were administered to included participants at weeks 0, 4 and 28. About a dozen participants were given two doses of JEV vaccine (IXIARO) 28 days apart, two to three months before the first ZPIV dose. Twelve participants received one dose of YFV vaccine (YF-VAX) before ZPIV, and roughly nine participants were flavivirus-naive. For TCR sequencing, roughly six representative participants were chosen from each pre-vaccination group, with samples at week 0 (after pre-vaccination, before ZPIV) and week 52. In addition, the TCR repertoires of a few flavivirus-naive individuals were analyzed at weeks 2, 6 and 52 after ZPIV vaccination began. For stimulation, either ZIKV structural-protein peptide pools divided into flavivirus-conserved and non-conserved sets were used, or JEV or YFV peptides matching the pre-vaccination. ZIKV peptides were 15-mers overlapping by 11 residues, selected for NetMHCpan/NetMHCII-predicted epitopes with affinity below 50 nM. The study tested whether prior Japanese encephalitis virus (JEV) or yellow fever virus (YFV) vaccination shaped CD4 T cell responses to the Zika vaccine. The paper as a whole reports these results and caveats: Because there were not enough samples, the peptide pools could not be deconvoluted, which meant the specific peptides behind the cross-reactive responses went unidentified. CD8 T cell responses to ZIKV peptide pools were of very low magnitude and seen in only a few individuals. Rather than the whole vaccinated cohort, the analysis covered just a subset of trial participants, namely those who received three doses and had adequate samples. Samples grouped by participant and showed no similarity between individuals, suggesting that no public TCRs were detected. After ZPIV, repertoire richness of CD4 T cells responding to conserved ZIKV epitopes significantly decreased in JEV-pre-vaccinated donors. Repertoire similarity across time-points and stimulations was higher in JEV-pre-vaccinated donors than in YFV-pre-vaccinated donors, indicating more clonotypes shared between ZIKV and JEV stimulation.

This clonotype is assessed as medium-sized (0.01 to 0.1%). Base qualities are not recorded, but no much larger clone differs from it by a single base. PBMCs were labeled with CellTrace CFSE and were cultured for about 6 days in RPMI containing roughly 8% human serum plus peptide pools at about 1 ug/mL each. On a BD FACSAria, proliferating CD4 T cells were sorted without fixation as live CD56-CD19-CD16-CD3+CD4+ CFSE-low cells. The enrolled adults were healthy and tested seronegative for ZIKV, JEV, YFV, DENV and WNV on microneutralization screening. The samples were drawn from a phase 1 trial of an alum-adjuvanted Zika purified-inactivated virus (ZPIV) vaccine that was randomized, double-blinded and placebo-controlled. Peripheral blood mononuclear cells were isolated using a standard procedure and kept frozen in liquid nitrogen until needed. The CDR3 runs 15 residues from the cysteine to the phenylalanine. The retained sequence is limited to the CDR3, 45 bases, with the frame set at the first base. Taken from the germline V gene, the CDR1 and CDR2 loops are SQVTM and ANQGSEA. V and J lose 4 bases and 5 bases, and a span of 20 bases separates them.

Library generation was performed with 5' RACE. Before sequencing, the TCRbeta libraries were pooled in proportion to the number of cells sorted for each library. Total RNA from sorted cells was extracted with RNAzol RT, and cDNA was made with an oligo(dT) primer and a template-switching oligo. The TCRbeta V-CDR3-J region was PCR-amplified with Kapa HiFi using a SMARTer oligo primer and a TCRbeta constant-region primer. A second PCR added Illumina adaptors and sample-specific index barcodes, with HighPrep bead cleanup and Bioanalyzer confirmation of a roughly 650 bp band. Sequencing of the libraries was done on an Illumina MiSeq using 2x151 bp paired-end reads. The published analysis was carried out like this. An in-house Java program demultiplexed the reads, and MiXCR assigned TCRbeta annotations and counted clonotypes. Repertoire overlap was assessed with Morisita-Horn indices from the R package vegan, and UPGMA clustering and Circos plots of recurring clonotypes were generated. Shannon diversity and richness were normalized to the highest possible value given the input cell numbers, yielding values from 0 to 1. CDR3beta sequences were aligned with MUSCLE, distances computed with SeqinR, and multidimensional scaling plotted in R. TCRdb reworked the public reads: Q25 trimming with fastp, MiXCR clone assembly, productive beta chains retained. Entries that share a CDR3 protein sequence are merged under the most common genes and DNA. The V and J calls and clone size come from TCRdb's table, not from the authors' own analysis. The sample table lists 1,600 or so distinct CDR3 sequences, about 6.4% of them with a count of one. Jointly, the top ten make up approximately 28% of the sample.

The V gene is TRBV29-1 and the J gene is TRBJ1-1, with the D gene not confidently named. The starting material was antigen-activated CD4+ T cells from blood, cultured, obtained during a Zika inactivated vaccine study. The source of this sequence is an adult woman who received an inactivated Zika virus vaccine. Here the CDR3 is given as CSVVPHVRSLTEAFF. Read as DNA, the sequence is TGCAGCGTTGTGCCCCACGTTAGGTCGTTAACTGAAGCTTTCTTT.